A single sample gave rise to the 8 T cell receptor beta chains below, sequenced in a study. TCRdb itself ran the RT-PCR reads through MiXCR, one entry per CDR3 protein. The repertoire has hundreds of thousands of distinct CDR3 sequences, 12% to 15% of them found once; the top ten carry roughly 3.9%. The source material was memory CD4+ T cells from blood. The source of these receptors is a female donor in good health, serving as a healthy control.

This clonotype was seen repeatedly, ten times or more. The V and J genes are TRBV29-1 and TRBJ2-2; D possibly corresponds to TRBD2 (6 bases). This CDR3 spans 11 amino acids. Trimming removed 4 bases at V and 6 bases at J, with 6 bases between. Germline V lookup: CDR1 SQVTM, CDR2 ANQGSEA. CDR3 DNA: TGCAGCGTTGGGGGGGCCGGGGAGCTGTTTTTT. Amino acids: CSVGGAGELFF.

In its sample, this clonotype was seen a few times. The gene calls are TRBV7-2 and TRBJ1-3, with D perhaps TRBD1 (6 bases). CDR1 and CDR2 from the germline V gene are SGHTA and FQGNSA. The CDR3 is 13 residues long. Trimming took off 5 bases at V and 5 bases at J, with 10 bases between the two ends. The CDR3: CASSQGHRNTIYF. The DNA of the CDR3 is TGTGCCAGCAGCCAGGGACACAGAAACACCATATATTTT.

This clonotype has more than one count but fewer than ten. V gene TRBV9 combines with J gene TRBJ2-1; 11 positions agree with TRBD2. J lost 4 bases, V lost 3 bases, and 3 bases had no gene match. The CDR3 has 15 residues. Germline lookup yields CDR1 SGDLS and CDR2 YYNGEE. CDR3 nucleotides: TGTGCCAGCAGCGACACTAGCGGGAGTTACAATGAGCAGTTCTTC. It translates to CASSDTSGSYNEQFF.

Only a few counts were recorded for this clonotype. The chain couples TRBV12-3 or TRBV12-4 to TRBJ2-7; D is perhaps TRBD1 (5 bases). Trimming stripped 6 bases from V and 2 bases from J, with 11 bases between. This CDR3 is built from 13 residues. CDR3 sequence: CASSMDITYEQYF. CDR3 nucleotide sequence: TGTGCCAGCAGCATGGACATCACCTACGAGCAGTACTTC.

In its sample, this clonotype was seen many times. This sequence joins TRBV20-1 and TRBJ2-5; 7 bases match TRBD1. The germline gives CDR1 DFQATT, CDR2 SNEGSKA (reference sequence). V was clipped by 5 bases and J by 2 bases; unmatched bases: 14. CDR3 length: 16 residues. CDR3 sequence (DNA): TGCAGTGCTCCAAACCCCAGGGACAGCATACAAGAGACCCAGTACTTC. It yields the protein CSAPNPRDSIQETQYF.

This clonotype appeared a few times. The chain has TRBV7-2 and TRBJ2-2; weak D call: TRBD1 (6 bases). The germline V and J ends were trimmed by 6 bases and 1 base, with 12 bases remaining between them. Germline lookup yields CDR1 SGHTA and CDR2 FQGNSA. This CDR3 spans 15 amino acids. This CDR3 reads CASSPGALNTGELFF. CDR3 coding DNA: TGTGCCAGCAGTCCAGGGGCTTTGAACACCGGGGAGCTGTTTTTT.

At least ten counts were recorded for this clonotype. V and J are TRBV4-3 and TRBJ1-5, with a weak D call TRBD1 (6 bases). CDR3 length equals 16 residues. Trimming removed 0 bases from V and 4 bases from J, with 13 bases in between. CDR1 and CDR2 from the germline V gene are LGHNA and YSLEER. In nucleotides, the CDR3 is TGCGCCAGCAGCCAAGAGGGCAGGGGCAATAATCAGCCCCAGCATTTT. Amino acid sequence: CASSQEGRGNNQPQHF.

The CDR3 DNA follows: TGTGCCACCAGTGCCGCTGTGATAAGAAAGGAGTTTAACACTGAAGCTTTCTTT. It encodes CATSAAVIRKEFNTEAFF. The genes are TRBV24-1 and TRBJ1-1; D unclear. With 5 bases removed from V and 2 bases from J, the gap between germline ends came to 23 bases. CDR3 length equals 18 residues. CDR1 is KGHDR and CDR2 is SFDVKD in the germline V gene.